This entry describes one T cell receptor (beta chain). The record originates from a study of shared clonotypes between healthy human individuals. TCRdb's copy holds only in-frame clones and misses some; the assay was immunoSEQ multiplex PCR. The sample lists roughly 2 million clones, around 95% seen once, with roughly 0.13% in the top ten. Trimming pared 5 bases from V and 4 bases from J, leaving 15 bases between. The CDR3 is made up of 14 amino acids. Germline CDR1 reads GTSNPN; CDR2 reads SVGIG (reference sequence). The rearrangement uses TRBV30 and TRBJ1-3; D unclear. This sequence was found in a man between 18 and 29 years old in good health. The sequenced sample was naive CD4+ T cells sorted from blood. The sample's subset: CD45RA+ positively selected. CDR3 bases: TGTGCCTGGGGAGGGTCCGTTGGAGGAAACACCATATATTTT. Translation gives CAWGGSVGGNTIYF.